This T cell receptor (beta chain) was identified during a study of cytomegalovirus exposure and HLA in healthy donors. Study information: Among about 380 genotyped donors, around 80% fell in the Caucasian-associated ancestry cluster. Study-wide results and limits: Most TCR beta V segments were productive about 87% or about 30% of the time in an earlier analysis. The listing of 150 to 200 TCR beta chains classed them as cytomegalovirus-associated.

As concerns this clone: What it binds is unknown.

Germline loops: CDR1 SGHRS, CDR2 YFSETQ. CDR3 size: 14 residues. V shed 4 bases, J shed 3 bases, and the junction held 4 bases outside the gene matches. The PCR was carried out with 60 Vbeta primers and 13 Jbeta primers. Per the study methods: Counted up in a later analysis, unique TCR beta chains came to approximately 83 million, with about 10 million shared. This table comes from immunoSEQ multiplex PCR, and its TCRdb copy is limited to in-frame clones, with some not included. That table gives V, J and clone size, and the DNA gave D and trimming. The table lists around 190,000 clones, 86% of them singletons.

Material: PBMCs. The TCR originated in a woman aged 30 to 39 in good health and CMV-seronegative. The chain recombines TRBV5-1 with TRBJ2-5, with 9 bases lining up with TRBD2. CDR3 coding DNA: TGCGCCAGCAGCGAATTAGCGGGGGAAGAGACCCAGTACTTC. Translating it yields CASSELAGEETQYF.